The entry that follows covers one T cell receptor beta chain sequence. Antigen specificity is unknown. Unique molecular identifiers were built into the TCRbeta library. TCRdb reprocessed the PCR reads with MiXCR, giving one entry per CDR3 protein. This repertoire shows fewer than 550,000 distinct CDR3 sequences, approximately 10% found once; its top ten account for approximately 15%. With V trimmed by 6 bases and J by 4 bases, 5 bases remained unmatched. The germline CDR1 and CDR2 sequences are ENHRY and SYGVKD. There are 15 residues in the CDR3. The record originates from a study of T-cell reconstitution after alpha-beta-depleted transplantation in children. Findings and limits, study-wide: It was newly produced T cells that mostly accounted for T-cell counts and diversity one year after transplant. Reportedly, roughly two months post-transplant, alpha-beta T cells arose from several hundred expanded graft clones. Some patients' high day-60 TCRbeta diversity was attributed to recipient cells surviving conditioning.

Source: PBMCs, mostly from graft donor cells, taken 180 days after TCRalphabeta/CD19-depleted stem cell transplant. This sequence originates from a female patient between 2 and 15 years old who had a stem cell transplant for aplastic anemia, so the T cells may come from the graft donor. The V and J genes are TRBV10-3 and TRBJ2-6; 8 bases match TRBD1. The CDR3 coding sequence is TGTGCCATCAGGGACAGGGTCACGGGGGCCAACGTCCTGACTTTC. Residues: CAIRDRVTGANVLTF.